Shown below are 23 T cell receptor beta chains from a single sample sequenced in a study of breast tumors, draining lymph nodes, adjacent tissues (dated by TCRdb to about 2016). Lymph node samples came from the axillary draining lymph nodes of breast cancer patients. Library method: multiplex PCR. The sequencing machine was an Illumina HiSeq 2000. In-frame beta chains were kept once TCRdb had trimmed the public reads at Q25 with fastp and called clones with MiXCR. Under each unique CDR3 protein, matching rows form one entry showing the most common genes and DNA. For this sample there are some 150,000 distinct CDR3 sequences; 20% to 25% appear just once. Approximately 2.7% of the sample rests with the top ten. The sequencing input was axillary lymph node tissue. These receptors were obtained from a female donor with breast cancer. Some clones in this sample may be carry-over from other donors' samples.

Only a few counts were recorded for this clonotype. The chain couples TRBV15 to TRBJ2-6; 7 bases agree with TRBD1. Germline V gene data show CDR1 as LNHNV and CDR2 as YYDKDF (reference sequence). J gave up 0 bases and V 0 bases, and 8 bases lay outside the gene matches. The CDR3 is 19 amino acids. The CDR3 bases are TGTGCCACCAGCAGAGATCAATACAGGGGCCTCTCTGGGGCCAACGTCCTGACTTTC. It specifies CATSRDQYRGLSGANVLTF.

This clonotype was seen repeatedly, ten times or more. This sequence joins TRBV6-1 and TRBJ1-3; D gene uncertain. V lost 7 bases and J 0 bases, leaving 25 bases between the germline ends. CDR3 size: 19 residues. Germline loops: CDR1 MNHNS, CDR2 SASEGT. CDR3 coding DNA: TGTGCCAGCACGTACTCTATTTTGGGCACCCCGAGCTCTGGAAACACCATATATTTT. As protein: CASTYSILGTPSSGNTIYF.

Many counts were recorded for this clonotype. The CDR3 nucleotides read TGTGCCAGCAGCTTAGTAGGCGGGAGCACAGATACGCAGTATTTT. Protein sequence: CASSLVGGSTDTQYF. The V call is TRBV7-2, the J call TRBJ2-3; D possibly corresponds to TRBD2 (5 bases). V was clipped by 1 base and J by 0 bases, with 8 bases between them. The CDR3 is made up of 15 amino acids. The germline V gene encodes CDR1 SGHTA and CDR2 FQGNSA. Full variable domain (remainder filled in from reference TRBV7-2 and TRBJ2-3): GAGVSQSPSNKVTEKGKDVELRCDPISGHTALYWYRQSLGQGLEFLIYFQGNSAPDKSGLPSDRFSAERTGGSVSTLTIQRTQQEDSAVYLCASSLVGGSTDTQYFGPGTRLTVL.

This clonotype appeared a few times. Sequence at one end of the junction differs from germline and may be a read error. This chain uses TRBV6-2 or TRBV6-3 with TRBJ2-3; weak D call: TRBD2 (6 bases). Looked up from germline, CDR1 is MNHEY and CDR2 is SVGEGT. The CDR3 is 12 residues long. The CDR3 DNA is TGTGCCGGCAGTGAGCGGGTAGTTACGCAGTATTTT. It translates to CAGSERVVTQYF.

This clonotype was counted a few times. This chain joins TRBV19 and TRBJ2-2; 10 nucleotides agree with TRBD1. With 4 bases clipped from V and 5 bases from J, the junction kept 7 bases outside the gene matches. Germline CDR1 and CDR2: LNHDA and SQIVND (reference sequence). The CDR3 runs 16 residues. The CDR3 DNA follows: TGTGCCAGTAGTAGAGTGGGACAGGGGAGGACCGGGGAGCTGTTTTTT. This sequence encodes CASSRVGQGRTGELFF.

Many counts were recorded for this clonotype. J is TRBJ2-5 and V is TRBV7-9; 8 bases fit TRBD2. Germline-derived CDR1 and CDR2 are SEHNR and FQNEAQ (reference sequence). CDR3 size: 15 residues. V shed 5 bases, J shed 7 bases, and the junction held 12 bases outside the gene matches. CDR3 coding DNA: TGTGCCAGCAGCCCCTTTCGGGAGGGCCGGCGGACCCAGTACTTC. Translated, it gives CASSPFREGRRTQYF.

This clonotype was counted at least ten times. This sequence joins TRBV6-6 and TRBJ2-7; 9 nucleotides match TRBD2. CDR1 MNHNY and CDR2 SVGAGI come from the germline V gene (reference sequence). The junction had 11 bases not matched to a gene; V was cut back by 5 bases and J by 6 bases. The CDR3 extends over 15 amino acids. CDR3 sequence reads: CASSPSGTTTSEQYF. CDR3 DNA: TGTGCCAGCAGTCCTAGCGGGACGACTACTAGCGAGCAGTACTTC.

This clonotype was seen at least ten times. This chain joins TRBV19 and TRBJ1-2, with D perhaps TRBD1 (6 bases). Trimming stripped 10 bases from V and 0 bases from J, with 15 bases between. Germline lookup yields CDR1 LNHDA and CDR2 SQIVND (reference sequence). The CDR3 contains 14 residues. CDR3 in amino acids: CATLRGGTNYGYTF. Written as DNA, the CDR3 is TGTGCCACCCTGAGGGGGGGGACTAACTATGGCTACACCTTC.

As for this clonotype: A much larger clone differs by one base, so this may be a read error. The chain joins TRBV30 to TRBJ2-3; the match to TRBD2 covers 10 bases. Trimming took 5 bases from V and 3 from J; bases not matched to a gene: 5. CDR1 GTSNPN and CDR2 SVGIG come from the germline V gene (reference sequence). This CDR3 spans 14 amino acids. The CDR3 DNA follows: TGTGCCTGGGCTCCAGCGGGAGGGACAGATACGCAGTATTTT. Encoded protein: CAWAPAGGTDTQYF.

The chain is built from TRBV11-2 and TRBJ1-5; D is uncertain. Germline V gives CDR1 SGHAT, CDR2 FQNNGV. V gave up 4 bases and J gave up 3 bases, with 10 bases separating them. The CDR3 loop spans 14 amino acids. The chain's CDR3 is CASSSGNDNQPQHF. The CDR3, as DNA: TGTGCCAGCAGCTCCGGGAATGACAATCAGCCCCAGCATTTT. Based on the CDR3 plus reference TRBV11-2 and TRBJ1-5, the full variable domain is EAGVAQSPRYKIIEKRQSVAFWCNPISGHATLYWYQQILGQGPKLLIQFQNNGVVDDSQLPKDRFSAERLKGVDSTLKIQPAKLEDSAVYLCASSSGNDNQPQHFGDGTRLSIL.

This clonotype was seen many times. The rearrangement uses TRBV5-1 and TRBJ2-5, with D hard to call. The CDR3 totals 12 residues. Deletions cut 4 bases from V and 5 bases from J, with 9 bases between. The germline V gene has CDR1 SGHRS and CDR2 YFSETQ. This chain's CDR3 is CASSVLGETQYF. The DNA for the CDR3 is TGCGCCAGCAGCGTCCTCGGGGAGACCCAGTACTTC.

The sample holds many counts of this clonotype. This chain links TRBV6-2 or TRBV6-3 with TRBJ2-1, with D tentatively TRBD1 (6 bases). Per the germline V gene, CDR1 is MNHEY and CDR2 is SVGEGT. The CDR3 extends over 15 amino acids. Between the trimmed V and J ends, which lost 7 bases and 1 base, there was a span of 14 bases. The CDR3 nucleotides read TGTGCCAGCATCGAAGGGGGACGGTCCTACAATGAGCAGTTCTTC. Translated, it gives CASIEGGRSYNEQFF.

This clonotype was observed many times. Sequence at one end of the junction differs from germline and may be a read error. The V and J genes are TRBV7-3 and TRBJ2-5, with 8 bases lining up with TRBD2. Germline V gives CDR1 SGHTA, CDR2 FQGTGA. The CDR3 is made up of 16 amino acids. CDR3 loop: CANSLGTSVGQETQYF. CDR3 sequence (DNA): TGTGCCAACAGCCTAGGGACTAGTGTAGGCCAAGAGACCCAGTACTTC.

This clonotype was counted between two and nine times. The chain carries TRBV19 and TRBJ1-5; tentatively, D is TRBD1 (6 bases). The CDR3 contains 13 residues. Deletions cut 4 bases from V and 6 bases from J, with 10 bases between. The germline V gene has CDR1 LNHDA and CDR2 SQIVND (reference sequence). CDR3 sequence: CASSNRVFQPQHF. CDR3 coding DNA: TGTGCCAGTAGTAACAGGGTGTTTCAGCCCCAGCATTTT. Full variable domain (outside the CDR3, taken from reference TRBV19 and TRBJ1-5): DGGITQSPKYLFRKEGQNVTLSCEQNLNHDAMYWYRQDPGQGLRLIYYSQIVNDFQKGDIAEGYSVSREKKESFPLTVTSAQKNPTAFYLCASSNRVFQPQHFGDGTRLSIL.

Many counts were recorded for this clonotype. The chain combines TRBV5-1 with TRBJ2-3, with 7 bases fitting TRBD1. Germline V gene lookup returns CDR1 SGHRS and CDR2 YFSETQ. The CDR3 runs 14 residues. V lost 4 bases to trimming and J lost 6 bases; unmatched junction nucleotides: 8. For the CDR3, the DNA is TGCGCCAGCAGCATAGGGACAGCACAGGATACGCAGTATTTT. It is translated as CASSIGTAQDTQYF.

There are a few counts of this clonotype. The CDR3 bases are TGTGCCAGCCGTGACTTCGGGACAGGGCCAGATACGCAGTATTTT. Amino acids: CASRDFGTGPDTQYF. The rearrangement joins TRBV6-5 to TRBJ2-3, with 9 bases matching TRBD1. Germline values: CDR1 MNHEY, CDR2 SVGAGI. Trimming took 8 bases from V and 4 from J; bases not matched to a gene: 10. The CDR3 length is 15 residues.

This clonotype was seen repeatedly, ten times or more. The chain is built from TRBV5-1 and TRBJ2-7; D call uncertain. The V and J ends lost 6 bases and 0 bases respectively, with 10 bases between them. Germline V gene lookup returns CDR1 SGHRS and CDR2 YFSETQ. The CDR3 runs to 13 residues. The DNA of the CDR3 is TGCGCCAGCAAGGTAGGAAGCTCCTACGAGCAGTACTTC. Its translation: CASKVGSSYEQYF.

Worth noting for this clonotype: This may stem from a read error, because a much larger clone lies one nucleotide away. The CDR3 does not end in the conserved phenylalanine or tryptophan, so this is likely a read error. V is TRBV6-5 and J is TRBJ1-2; tentatively, D is TRBD1 (6 bases). The V end lost 4 bases, the J end lost 8 bases, and 17 bases lay between the germline ends. Germline CDR1 reads MNHEY; CDR2 reads SVGAGI. The CDR3 length is 14 residues. CDR3 amino acids: CASSSTPEGGGYTS. The DNA of the CDR3 is TGTGCCAGCAGTTCCACCCCCGAGGGGGGCGGCTACACCTCC.

This clonotype was seen many times. V usage is TRBV11-2 and J usage is TRBJ2-7; weak D call: TRBD1 (6 bases). Germline assignment: CDR1 SGHAT and CDR2 FQNNGV. Trimming took off 1 base at V and 7 bases at J, with 20 bases between the two ends. CDR3 size: 16 residues. CDR3 amino acids: CASSLVGTRGREEQYF. In DNA form, the CDR3 reads TGTGCCAGCAGCTTAGTTGGGACACGGGGTCGAGAGGAGCAGTACTTC. The full variable domain, completed using reference TRBV11-2 and TRBJ2-7, is EAGVAQSPRYKIIEKRQSVAFWCNPISGHATLYWYQQILGQGPKLLIQFQNNGVVDDSQLPKDRFSAERLKGVDSTLKIQPAKLEDSAVYLCASSLVGTRGREEQYFGPGTRLTVT.

The sample holds many counts of this clonotype. The chain carries TRBV7-8 and TRBJ2-7, with 7 bases that match TRBD2. The V gene's germline CDR1 is SGHVS and CDR2 FQNEAQ. V lost 5 bases to trimming and J lost 3 bases; unmatched junction nucleotides: 7. CDR3 length equals 14 residues. The CDR3 bases are TGTGCCAGCAGCCCGGGAGGCCAGGGCTACGAGCAGTACTTC. Protein product: CASSPGGQGYEQYF.

This chain uses TRBV28 with TRBJ1-6, with TRBD1 identical over 9 bases. The V segment lost 5 bases and the J segment 8 bases; nucleotides outside the gene matches: 4. The CDR3 is 14 residues long. The V gene's germline CDR1 is MDHEN and CDR2 SYDVKM. For the CDR3, the DNA is TGTGCCAGCAGTCCGGGACAGGGCGATTCACCCCTCCACTTT. Protein product: CASSPGQGDSPLHF.

About this clonotype itself: This could be a read error, since a much larger clone is one nucleotide away. The chain employs TRBV5-1 and TRBJ2-3; 12 nucleotides line up with TRBD2. The CDR3 runs to 16 residues. V lost 4 bases and J lost 4; bases outside the gene matches: 7. Looked up from germline, CDR1 is SGHRS and CDR2 is YFSETQ. CDR3 bases: TGCGCCAGCAGCAGATCCCTAGCGGGGGGGGCAGATACGCAGTATTTT. Protein product: CASSRSLAGGADTQYF.

This clonotype has at least ten counts. This chain joins TRBV10-3 and TRBJ2-1, with D unclear. Trimming removed 4 bases at V and 10 bases at J, with 11 bases between. Germline CDR1 and CDR2: ENHRY and SYGVKD. The CDR3 spans 12 residues. The CDR3: CAISAAESEQFF. Here the CDR3 DNA reads TGTGCCATCAGTGCTGCAGAATCCGAGCAGTTCTTC.